This TCR beta chain was found in a study of early T cells in non-severe SARS-CoV-2 infection (TCRdb year 2021). Notes on the research overall: Because TCR sequencing relied on bulk RNA taken from unsorted whole blood, pairing of alpha and beta chains was not possible.

The study was a case-control design nested within a healthcare worker cohort in London, UK, with weekly nasopharyngeal swab PCR tests and blood sampling. Healthcare workers were enrolled in the week of the UK lockdown, from 23 to 31 March 2020, and were followed every week for up to roughly 16 weeks. This clonotype was seen at least ten times. This receptor's antigen is unknown. No much larger clone exists at a distance of one base, and base qualities are not known. From the cysteine through the phenylalanine, the CDR3 covers 15 amino acids. Only the CDR3 portion is preserved as DNA: 45 bases, with reading frame beginning at the first base. V is shortened by 3 bases, J by 0 bases, and the region joining them spans 11 bases. General conclusions and limits of the study: VDJdb matching was skewed toward anti-spike CD8 responses, so virus-specific expansions were likely underestimated and private and CD4 specificities were missed.

The library was obtained by 5' RACE. The sequencer was a NextSeq 500. The TCR library protocol attached unique molecular identifiers to individual cDNA molecules to correct for sequencing error and PCR bias. TCR alpha and beta chains were both sequenced, and the abundances of alpha and beta sequences in each sample were closely correlated with each other. On the authors' methods: Decombinator V4 was used to perform V gene, J gene and CDR3 annotation of TCR sequences. TCRs were defined as expanded if a significant change between any two time points was detected under a Poisson model with p below 0.0001. TCR abundances were normalised to the total number of TCRs sequenced per sample and expressed as counts per million. TRAV1-2 paired with TRAJ12, TRAJ20 or TRAJ33 defined MAIT TCRs, while TRAV10 paired with TRAJ18 defined iNKT TCRs. VDJdb, accessed 1 November 2021, was searched for CMV, EBV and SARS-CoV-2 annotated TCRs, excluding TCRs annotated for multiple antigens. The raw public data were reprocessed by TCRdb itself: fastp quality trimming at Q25, MiXCR clonotype calling, in-frame beta chains only. Every CDR3 protein is listed once, alongside the most common genes and DNA of its rows. These V and J calls derive from TCRdb rather than the authors' analysis. A total of tens of thousands of distinct CDR3 sequences appear in this sample, about 15% of them only once. Together, the top ten hold roughly 7% of the sample.

This clonotype was sampled from an adult who was a healthcare worker with PCR-confirmed SARS-CoV-2 infection or an uninfected control (not recorded which). The chain is made from TRBV12-3 or TRBV12-4 and TRBJ1-2; the D gene is not confidently resolved. The sequenced sample was whole blood. The DNA sequence is as follows: TGTGCCAGCAGTTTCGATGCCTTGGCTAACTATGGCTACACCTTC. This sequence encodes CASSFDALANYGYTF.